One T cell receptor (beta chain) is described in this entry. Its antigen is undetermined. Germline lookup yields CDR1 SGHNT and CDR2 YYREEE (reference sequence). The V and J ends lost 6 bases and 4 bases, in that order; junction bases with no gene match: 10. The CDR3 sequence is 15 residues long. Researchers ran the PCR with 60 Vbeta and 13 Jbeta primers. Profiled with immunoSEQ multiplex PCR; TCRdb holds only in-frame clones, not every one. The table records around 200,000 clones, around 76% of them present only once. This record belongs to a study of cytomegalovirus exposure and HLA in healthy donors. Background on the study: An early data release held some 85 million unique TCRs from HLA-typed donors.

Study findings and constraints: Previous analysis showed most TCR beta V segments were productive about 87% or about 30% of the time. There were some public TCRs occurring in many donors, but most TCR sequences were rare. It was likely that a cluster of highly shared sequence variants was a sequencing artifact.

The sequenced sample consisted of PBMCs. The rearrangement uses TRBV5-4 and TRBJ1-2; 9 positions match TRBD1. This clonotype was sampled from a man younger than 40 in good health and CMV-seronegative. CDR3 residues: CASNFPGQGSYGYTF. The CDR3 nucleotides are TGTGCCAGCAATTTCCCGGGACAGGGTAGCTATGGCTACACCTTC.